The present T cell receptor beta chain was sequenced within a study of T cell responses to AZD1222 COVID-19 vaccine. Findings and limits, study-wide: Baseline antibody screening turned up just five to seven seropositive AZD1222 recipients.

In its sample, this clone was seen a few times. Antigen unknown. Germline V CDR1 and CDR2: SGDLS, YYNGEE. CDR3 length equals 15 residues. V lost 0 bases, J lost 0 bases, and 7 bases lay in between. Produced via immunoSEQ multiplex PCR; TCRdb's table is partial and in-frame only. The sample carries 90,000 to 120,000 clones, about nine tenths recorded once. The starting material was peripheral blood, obtained on day 0 of AZD1222 vaccination. This clonotype was sampled from an adult in good health. The V and J genes are TRBV9 and TRBJ2-1; no reliable D call. Here the CDR3 reads CASSVGRVSYNEQFF. The CDR3 DNA sequence: TGTGCCAGCAGCGTAGGGAGAGTCTCCTACAATGAGCAGTTCTTC.